The sequence of this TCR beta chain was determined in a study of beta chain features in type 1 diabetes. This clone has just one count. What it binds is not known. The ends lost 4 bases at V and 6 bases at J; junction bases unmatched: 6. The CDR3 spans 14 residues. CDR1 is SGHTA, CDR2 FQGTGA, per germline. General study findings and limits: Across all four CD4+ subsets, people with type 1 diabetes showed modestly shorter TCRB CDR3s.

Reverse transcribing all isolated RNA meant expressed TCRB transcripts were sequenced. TCRdb's copy holds only in-frame clones and misses some; the assay was immunoSEQ multiplex PCR. The sample shows roughly 260,000 clones, 20% of them seen only once. V usage is TRBV7-3 and J usage is TRBJ2-3; 8 bases agree with TRBD2. Sequenced input: naive CD4+ T cells from blood. The receptor was isolated from a woman in her thirties or forties with type 1 diabetes. In nucleotides, the CDR3 is TGTGCCAGCAGCTCAACGAGACTAGCGGATACGCAGTATTTT. It yields the protein CASSSTRLADTQYF. Full variable domain (missing parts from reference TRBV7-3 and TRBJ2-3): GAGVSQTPSNKVTEKGKYVELRCDPISGHTALYWYRQSLGQGPEFLIYFQGTGAADDSGLPNDRFFAVRPEGSVSTLKIQRTERGDSAVYLCASSSTRLADTQYFGPGTRLTVL.